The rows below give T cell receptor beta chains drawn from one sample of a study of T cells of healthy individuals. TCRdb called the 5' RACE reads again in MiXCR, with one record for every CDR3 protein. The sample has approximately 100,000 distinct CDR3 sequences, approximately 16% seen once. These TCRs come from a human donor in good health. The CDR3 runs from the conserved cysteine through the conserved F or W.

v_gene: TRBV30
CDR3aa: CAWSTAGVWDSPLHF

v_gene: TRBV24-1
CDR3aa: CATSSTRAVTGELFF

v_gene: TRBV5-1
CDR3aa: CASSAQLAGDTQYF

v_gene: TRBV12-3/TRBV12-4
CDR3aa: CASRYRLGDSAGYTF

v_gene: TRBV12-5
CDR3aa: CASGLGGDTQYF

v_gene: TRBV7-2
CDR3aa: CASSQGGSGNEQFF

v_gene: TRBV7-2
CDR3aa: CASSLAWTGYGYTF

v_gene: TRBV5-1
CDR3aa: CASSLVGQQETQYF

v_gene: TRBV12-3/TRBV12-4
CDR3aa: CASSSPWGADYGYTF

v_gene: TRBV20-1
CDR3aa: CSANTGKTYEQYF

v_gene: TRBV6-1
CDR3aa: CASSGFTGELFF

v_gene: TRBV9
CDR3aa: CASSAAPRPPDEQYF

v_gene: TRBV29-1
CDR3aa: CSPKYSSGTYEQYF

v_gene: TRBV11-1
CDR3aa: CASSFGASYEQYF

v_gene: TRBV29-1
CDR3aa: CSVGQGTYEQYF

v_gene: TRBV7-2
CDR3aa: CASSRGQGEGGYTF

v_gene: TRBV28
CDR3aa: CASRGLAGTRLQYF

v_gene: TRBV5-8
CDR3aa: CATPRKPGHSYNEQFF

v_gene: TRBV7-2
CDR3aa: CASSPALGVEAFF

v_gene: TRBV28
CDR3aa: CASSLSGAGEQLSGANVLTF

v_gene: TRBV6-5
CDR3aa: CASSPTGHGYTF

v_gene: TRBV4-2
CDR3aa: CASSQRLAGYTGELFF

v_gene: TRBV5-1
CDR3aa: CASSRSWTSGNTGELFF

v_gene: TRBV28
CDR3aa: CASFPDRQMSGNTIYF

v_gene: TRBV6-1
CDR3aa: CASRRQGTGYTF

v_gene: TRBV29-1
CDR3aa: CSVGRMGMNEQFF

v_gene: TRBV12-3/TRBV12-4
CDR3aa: CASSSGAQLYEQYF

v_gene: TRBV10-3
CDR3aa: CAISRLGGTNTGELFF

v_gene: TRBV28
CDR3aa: CASRSGKETQYF

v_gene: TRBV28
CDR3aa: CASRPPFRGQSYEQYF

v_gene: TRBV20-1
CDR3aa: CSARAGGARNTGELFF

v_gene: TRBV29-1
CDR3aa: CSVRREGQNTGELFF

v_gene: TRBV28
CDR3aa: CASSLRVLYQPQHF

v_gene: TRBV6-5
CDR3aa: CASQRGTLNTEAFF

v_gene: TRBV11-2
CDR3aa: CASSLVARLDTQYF

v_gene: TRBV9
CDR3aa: CASSVSSGGNEQFF